Shown below are 10 T cell receptor beta chains from a single sample sequenced in a study of T cells in Graves' hyperthyroidism and ophthalmopathy. RNA transcripts were the template for amplifying TCR beta CDR3 regions. RT-PCR in the first round (using the HTBI primer set) targeted the TCR CDR3. MiXCR, run by TCRdb on the multiplex PCR reads, gives a single entry per CDR3 protein. The sample lists 370,000 or so distinct CDR3 sequences, approximately 14% occurring once. Sequencing was performed on blood. These TCRs come from a woman between 18 and 30 years old with Graves' hyperthyroidism that later progressed to Graves' ophthalmopathy.

The sample holds many counts of this clonotype. This chain joins TRBV7-2 and TRBJ2-3; TRBD2 agrees at 10 bases. The junction had 6 bases not matched to a gene; V was cut back by 5 bases and J by 1 base. Germline V lookup: CDR1 SGHTA, CDR2 FQGNSA. This CDR3 contains 16 residues. The CDR3 nucleotides read TGTGCCAGCAGCCACTCGCTAGCGGGGGGCACAGATACGCAGTATTTT. Protein product: CASSHSLAGGTDTQYF.

This clonotype has a handful of counts. The CDR3 DNA follows: TGTGCCAGCAGTTTCTCACATGGACATTTGGGGGTCGCGAACACCGGGGAGCTGTTTTTT. The encoded protein is CASSFSHGHLGVANTGELFF. The V and J genes are TRBV28 and TRBJ2-2; D is possibly TRBD1 or TRBD2 (5 bases each). The V gene's germline CDR1 is MDHEN and CDR2 SYDVKM. Trimming removed 3 bases from V and 0 bases from J, with 23 bases in between. The CDR3 has 20 amino acids.

The CDR3 DNA is TGTGCCATCAGTGAGACAGCCTACGAGCAGTACTTC. This encodes CAISETAYEQYF. This sequence joins TRBV10-3 and TRBJ2-7, with D uncertain. Germline CDR1 reads ENHRY; CDR2 reads SYGVKD. The CDR3 totals 12 residues. V was clipped by 2 bases and J by 2 bases, with 4 bases between them.

This clonotype showed up just a few times. The rearrangement links TRBV5-1 to TRBJ2-5; tentative D call: TRBD2 (5 bases). The CDR3 contains 12 residues. V lost 3 bases and J 5 bases, leaving 8 bases between the germline ends. Looked up from germline, CDR1 is SGHRS and CDR2 is YFSETQ. As DNA, the CDR3 is TGCGCCAGCAGCTCGGGATTTGAGACCCAGTACTTC. Translating gives CASSSGFETQYF.

This clonotype was detected ten times or more. The rearrangement joins TRBV11-2 to TRBJ2-5; no clear D gene. This CDR3 comprises 12 residues. Germline V gene data show CDR1 as SGHAT and CDR2 as FQNNGV. The V end lost 6 bases, the J end lost 5 bases, and 10 bases lay between the germline ends. This chain's CDR3 is CASSFLGETQYF. The CDR3 coding sequence is TGTGCCAGCAGTTTTCTTGGTGAGACCCAGTACTTC.

This clonotype has at least ten counts. The CDR3 region is CASSQDPGLPTGELFF. As DNA, the CDR3 is TGCGCCAGCAGCCAAGACCCCGGACTACCCACCGGGGAGCTGTTTTTT. The chain recombines TRBV4-1 with TRBJ2-2; possible D gene TRBD2, 6 bases. The CDR3 contains 16 residues. The V gene's germline CDR1 is MGHRA and CDR2 YSYEKL. V was shortened by 0 bases and J by 4 bases, with 12 bases between the two germline ends.

This clonotype appeared many times. The chain employs TRBV7-2 and TRBJ2-7, with 7 nucleotides matching TRBD2. Germline V gene data show CDR1 as SGHTA and CDR2 as FQGNSA. The CDR3 runs 15 residues. The V gene end was trimmed by 5 bases and the J gene end by 5 bases; junction bases not matched to a gene: 12. CDR3 DNA sequence: TGTGCCAGCAGCAGTAGGAAGGGCGGGAGTAACGAGCAGTACTTC. It encodes CASSSRKGGSNEQYF.

This clonotype was observed at least ten times. The chain has TRBV12-3 or TRBV12-4 and TRBJ2-1; 9 bases line up with TRBD1. V was pared by 3 bases and J by 4 bases, with 13 bases of the junction left unmatched. This CDR3 has 18 amino acids. The CDR3 region has the DNA TGTGCCAGCAGTTTTTTCCCCAATCGGGACAGGGTGTACAATGAGCAGTTCTTC. This encodes CASSFFPNRDRVYNEQFF.

This clonotype came up a few times. The genes are TRBV28 and TRBJ2-7, with 8 bases aligning to TRBD2. The V gene end was trimmed by 6 bases and the J gene end by 0 bases; junction bases not matched to a gene: 10. CDR1 is MDHEN, CDR2 SYDVKM, per germline. CDR3 length equals 16 residues. The CDR3 coding sequence is TGTGCCAGCAGCCCTGGACTAGCTCCAAGCTCCTACGAGCAGTACTTC. As protein: CASSPGLAPSSYEQYF. The full variable domain, with the rest looked up from reference TRBV28 and TRBJ2-7, is DVKVTQSSRYLVKRTGEKVFLECVQDMDHENMFWYRQDPGLGLRLIYFSYDVKMKEKGDIPEGYSVSREKKERFSLILESASTNQTSMYLCASSPGLAPSSYEQYFGPGTRLTVT.

This clonotype has ten or more counts. The chain links TRBV10-2 to TRBJ1-5, with a weak D call TRBD1 (6 bases). The V end lost 2 bases, the J end lost 1 base, and 12 bases lay between the germline ends. This CDR3 has 16 residues. Germline V CDR1 and CDR2: WSHSY, SAAADI. CDR3 residues: CASSELGGVSNQPQHF. DNA for the CDR3: TGCGCCAGCAGTGAGCTTGGGGGCGTAAGCAATCAGCCCCAGCATTTT.